The clone carrying this T cell receptor (beta chain) was recorded a few times. The germline V gene encodes CDR1 SGDLS and CDR2 YYNGEE. The CDR3 runs to 15 residues. V was trimmed by 5 bases and J by 6 bases, leaving 20 bases between them. The method was immunoSEQ multiplex PCR; TCRdb's version includes in-frame clones alone and lacks a portion of them. The table shows over 10,000 clones, with around 87% occurring only once. This entry is derived from a study of T cell changes during pregnancy in multiple sclerosis. The receptor comes from a female donor in good health, enrolled as a control in a pregnancy study. J is TRBJ2-5 and V is TRBV9; TRBD2 might be the D (7 bases). Specimen: CD8+ T cells from peripheral blood mononuclear cells, collected in the second trimester of pregnancy. The CDR3 DNA follows: TGTGCCAGCAGTGGCTTGGGGGGGGGCCAGAAGACCCAGTACTTC. This translates into CASSGLGGGQKTQYF.